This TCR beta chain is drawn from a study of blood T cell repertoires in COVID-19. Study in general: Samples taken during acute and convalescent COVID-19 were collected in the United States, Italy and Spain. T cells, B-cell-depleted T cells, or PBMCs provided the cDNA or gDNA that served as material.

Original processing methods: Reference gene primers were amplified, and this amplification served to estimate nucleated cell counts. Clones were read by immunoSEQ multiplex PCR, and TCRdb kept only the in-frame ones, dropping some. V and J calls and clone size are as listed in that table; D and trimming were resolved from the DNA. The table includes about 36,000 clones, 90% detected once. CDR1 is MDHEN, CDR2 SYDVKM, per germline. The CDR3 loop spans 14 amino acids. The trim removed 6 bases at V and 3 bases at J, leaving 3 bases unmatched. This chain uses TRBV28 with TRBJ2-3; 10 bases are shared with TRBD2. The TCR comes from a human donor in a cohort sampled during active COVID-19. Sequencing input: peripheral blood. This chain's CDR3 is CASRASGRTDTQYF. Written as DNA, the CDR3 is TGTGCCAGCAGGGCTAGCGGGAGAACAGATACGCAGTATTTT. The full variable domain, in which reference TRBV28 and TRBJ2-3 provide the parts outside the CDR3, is DVKVTQSSRYLVKRTGEKVFLECVQDMDHENMFWYRQDPGLGLRLIYFSYDVKMKEKGDIPEGYSVSREKKERFSLILESASTNQTSMYLCASRASGRTDTQYFGPGTRLTVL.